Detailed here is one TCR beta chain. The CDR3 has 15 residues. Trimming removed 4 bases from V and 1 base from J; junction bases left unmatched: 3. Germline CDR1 and CDR2: SGHRS and YFSETQ. The data belong to a study of blood T cell repertoires in COVID-19. Study details: Spain, Italy and the United States supplied samples that represented acute and convalescent COVID-19.

Libraries were prepared by immunoSEQ multiplex PCR; TCRdb keeps only in-frame clonotypes and omits some of them. The data hold roughly 86,000 clones, with more than 65% observed a single time. Sequencing used peripheral blood. This chain connects TRBV5-1 to TRBJ1-3, with 9 bases identical to TRBD1. This TCR came from a man between 60 and 75 years old with acute or convalescent COVID-19. This CDR3 reads CASSRDRGSGNTIYF. CDR3 coding DNA: TGCGCCAGCAGCCGTGACAGGGGGTCTGGAAACACCATATATTTT.